Presented here are 4 T cell receptor beta chains from one specimen sequenced in a study of CD8 T cells in ankylosing spondylitis. Which antigens these TCRs recognize remains unknown. TCRdb re-derived calls from the 5' RACE reads in MiXCR, one entry per CDR3 protein. Among hundreds of thousands of distinct CDR3 sequences, roughly an eighth were seen once, and the ten largest hold under 7.5%. Study-wide results and caveats: Among TCR beta sequences, a motif of several highly homologous variants appeared characteristic of ankylosing spondylitis blood.

The sample taken for sequencing was blood, either unsorted or a sorted T cell fraction (not recorded which). These receptors were collected from a male donor with ankylosing spondylitis.

This clonotype was picked up a small number of times. The chain links TRBV12-3 or TRBV12-4 to TRBJ2-7; a possible D gene is TRBD2 (5 bases). The V end was cut by 4 bases, the J end by 3 bases, with 10 bases between. The CDR3 length is 13 residues. As DNA, the CDR3 is TGTGCCAGCAGTTGGGGAGAAAACTACGAGCAGTACGTC. As protein: CASSWGENYEQYV.

The table lists this clonotype with a few counts. The V and J genes are TRBV18 and TRBJ1-4; D possibly corresponds to TRBD1 (5 bases). The CDR3 totals 14 residues. Trimming stripped 2 bases from V and 5 bases from J, with 9 bases between. Looked up from germline, CDR1 is KGHSH and CDR2 is LQKENI. CDR3 in amino acids: CASSPETENEKLFF. CDR3 coding DNA: TGTGCCAGCTCACCAGAGACAGAGAATGAAAAACTGTTTTTT.

In this sample, this clonotype turned up a few times. The J gene is TRBJ2-1, the V gene TRBV2, with 8 bases aligning to TRBD2. The CDR3 runs 13 residues. Losses at the gene ends were 8 bases for V and 7 bases for J; bases not matched to a gene: 7. Germline V gives CDR1 SNHLY, CDR2 FYNNEI. For the CDR3, the DNA is TGTGCCAGCGGTCGGGAGGGCCCTAATGAGCAGTTCTTC. It is translated as CASGREGPNEQFF.

In this sample, this clonotype turned up many times. The rearrangement uses TRBV25-1 and TRBJ2-1, with a weak D call TRBD1 (7 bases). V lost 9 bases and J 4 bases, leaving 19 bases between the germline ends. Germline V gene sequence: CDR1 MGHDK, CDR2 SYGVNS. This CDR3 comprises 15 residues. The CDR3 protein is CASTRGGGTYNEQFF. The CDR3 DNA is TGTGCCAGTACAAGAGGAGGGGGCACGTACAATGAGCAGTTCTTC.